This is a list of T cell receptor beta chains from one sample in a study of post-analysis software for immune sequencing data. Each CDR3 protein is one row after TCRdb ran MiXCR on the PCR reads. The table has some 450,000 distinct CDR3 sequences, around 40% seen once. Sample: blood. These receptors all stem from a girl under 18 with multiple sclerosis. Each CDR3 is given with its conserved first and last residue. A D gene is named only where the DNA matches it firmly. Some rows have no size entry. The others give once, few or many, or a class for an expanded clone.

cdr3_aa: CSAEVKGTGNQPQHF
cdr3_nt: TGCAGTGCCGAAGTAAAGGGGACTGGCAATCAGCCCCAGCATTTT
v_call: TRBV20-1
clone_size: .
j_call: TRBJ1-5
d_call: .

cdr3_aa: CASSTQETQYF
cdr3_nt: TGTGCCAGCAGCACCCAAGAGACCCAGTACTTC
v_call: TRBV13
clone_size: many
j_call: TRBJ2-5
d_call: .

cdr3_aa: CASSRQGPNTEAFF
cdr3_nt: TGTGCCAGCAGCCGACAGGGGCCGAACACTGAAGCTTTCTTT
v_call: TRBV3-1
clone_size: once
j_call: TRBJ1-1
d_call: TRBD1

cdr3_aa: CASSLYTGQGRYEQYF
cdr3_nt: TGCGCCAGCAGCTTATATACCGGACAGGGAAGGTACGAGCAGTACTTC
v_call: TRBV5-1
clone_size: many
j_call: TRBJ2-7
d_call: TRBD1

cdr3_aa: CASSGTGSYNEQFF
cdr3_nt: TGTGCCAGCAGTGGGACAGGGTCCTACAATGAGCAGTTCTTC
v_call: TRBV5-1
clone_size: many
j_call: TRBJ2-1
d_call: TRBD1

cdr3_aa: CASSREGENIQYF
cdr3_nt: TGTGCCAGCTCACGTGAGGGGGAAAACATTCAGTACTTC
v_call: TRBV18
clone_size: .
j_call: TRBJ2-4
d_call: .

cdr3_aa: CSAEPAVSYGYTF
cdr3_nt: TGCAGCGCCGAGCCGGCAGTATCCTATGGCTACACCTTC
v_call: TRBV29-1
clone_size: .
j_call: TRBJ1-2
d_call: .

cdr3_aa: CAGTGTGNQPQHF
cdr3_nt: TGTGCCGGCACCGGGACAGGGAATCAGCCCCAGCATTTT
v_call: TRBV12-3/TRBV12-4
clone_size: .
j_call: TRBJ1-5
d_call: TRBD1

cdr3_aa: CGIRSTGGGGYTF
cdr3_nt: TGTGGTATCAGATCGACAGGGGGCGGTGGCTACACCTTC
v_call: TRBV10-3
clone_size: few
j_call: TRBJ1-2
d_call: TRBD1

cdr3_aa: CASSRQGPTEAFF
cdr3_nt: TGTGCCAGCAGTCGACAGGGCCCCACTGAAGCTTTCTTT
v_call: TRBV27
clone_size: .
j_call: TRBJ1-1
d_call: TRBD1

cdr3_aa: CASSDGGNQPQHF
cdr3_nt: TGCGCCAGCAGCGACGGTGGCAATCAGCCCCAGCATTTT
v_call: TRBV5-1
clone_size: few
j_call: TRBJ1-5
d_call: .

cdr3_aa: CSATTGNYEQYF
cdr3_nt: TGCAGTGCCACGACAGGGAACTACGAGCAGTACTTC
v_call: TRBV20-1
clone_size: few
j_call: TRBJ2-7
d_call: TRBD1

cdr3_aa: CSAATRFVGTDTQYF
cdr3_nt: TGCAGTGCAGCAACTAGGTTCGTGGGCACAGATACGCAGTATTTT
v_call: TRBV20-1
clone_size: few
j_call: TRBJ2-3
d_call: .

cdr3_aa: CASSSGQGAGQPQHF
cdr3_nt: TGTGCCAGCAGTTCCGGACAGGGGGCCGGTCAGCCCCAGCATTTT
v_call: TRBV28
clone_size: .
j_call: TRBJ1-5
d_call: TRBD1